This T cell receptor beta chain appears in the sequencing data of a study of CD8+CD57+ T cells in acquired aplastic anemia. For the study at large: Sorted CD4+ and CD8+ cells gave a mean 3.2 ug DNA, range about 0.19 to 27.4 ug. Overall study findings and caveats: The CD8+ Simpson's diversity of patients and controls was not significantly different. The number of CD8+ CDR3 sequences shared by patients and controls was under 35.

CD8+CD57+ cell expansion had been shown by flow cytometry in patients chosen for sequencing. The patients, all of them, had severe acquired aplastic anemia. For this clonotype: Its antigen is not known.

The study profiled TCR beta VDJ and CDR3 using genomic DNA as template. MiXCR, applied by TCRdb to the reads, yields one record per CDR3 protein. The sample has 250,000 to 300,000 distinct CDR3 sequences, about three fifths seen once. CDR1 and CDR2 (germline): SGHVS, FQNEAQ. V was trimmed by 5 bases and J by 0 bases, leaving 10 bases between them. The CDR3 consists of 14 residues. The sequence came from a human donor with aplastic anemia. What was sequenced was sorted CD4+, CD8+, or CD8+CD57+ T cells (not recorded which) from PBMCs. The chain uses TRBV7-8 and TRBJ1-2; D unclear. CDR3 DNA: TGTGCCAGCAGCCAGCGTGGAGCTAACTATGGCTACACCTTC. The encoded protein is CASSQRGANYGYTF.